This is a list of T cell receptor beta chains from one sample in a study of T-cell reconstitution after alpha-beta-depleted transplantation in children. TCRdb re-called the PCR reads through MiXCR, storing one row per CDR3 protein. The table has approximately 350,000 distinct CDR3 sequences, about 14% seen once; the top ten hold 3.5% to 4.5%. Here the sequenced sample was PBMCs, taken from the stem cell graft. The receptors stem from a human donor who donated a stem cell graft to a child with Fanconi anemia. CDR3s leave out the opening cysteine and the closing phenylalanine or tryptophan. The order of the fields is CDR3 protein, V gene, J gene, D gene. D genes are given only for firm matches.

CDR3 protein: AWSVARGASGEQY
V gene: TRBV30
J gene: TRBJ2-7
D gene: TRBD2

CDR3 protein: ASSLTGQTYEQY
V gene: TRBV7-9
J gene: TRBJ2-7
D gene: TRBD1

CDR3 protein: ATSDPGQGAPGANVLT
V gene: TRBV24-1
J gene: TRBJ2-6
D gene: TRBD1

CDR3 protein: ASARWEVYNEQF
V gene: TRBV6-1
J gene: TRBJ2-1
D gene: NA

CDR3 protein: ASSLGTVEKTQY
V gene: TRBV5-1
J gene: TRBJ2-5
D gene: NA

CDR3 protein: ASSYYSGGNTGELF
V gene: TRBV7-2
J gene: TRBJ2-2
D gene: TRBD2

CDR3 protein: ASSEETGYNSPLH
V gene: TRBV6-1
J gene: TRBJ1-6
D gene: NA

CDR3 protein: ASSVGGTGSGGTQY
V gene: TRBV11-2
J gene: TRBJ2-5
D gene: TRBD1

CDR3 protein: ASSHGANYGYT
V gene: TRBV4-3
J gene: TRBJ1-2
D gene: NA

CDR3 protein: TISLWTGGAGLNGELF
V gene: TRBV6-7
J gene: TRBJ2-2
D gene: TRBD1

CDR3 protein: ASRGDSLNNSPLH
V gene: TRBV5-1
J gene: TRBJ1-6
D gene: NA

CDR3 protein: ASSLATGSTGELF
V gene: TRBV7-2
J gene: TRBJ2-2
D gene: TRBD1

CDR3 protein: SVVQGWVAF
V gene: TRBV29-1
J gene: TRBJ1-1
D gene: NA

CDR3 protein: ASSSGNSGGAGEQF
V gene: TRBV5-1
J gene: TRBJ2-1
D gene: TRBD2

CDR3 protein: ASSRWTVNNEQF
V gene: TRBV14
J gene: TRBJ2-1
D gene: NA

CDR3 protein: ASSSATGVSGANVLT
V gene: TRBV27
J gene: TRBJ2-6
D gene: NA

CDR3 protein: ASSSPTPGTGETQY
V gene: TRBV5-1
J gene: TRBJ2-5
D gene: TRBD1

CDR3 protein: ASSFGVLGSYEQY
V gene: TRBV12-3/TRBV12-4
J gene: TRBJ2-7
D gene: NA

CDR3 protein: ASSQRTGFVYEQF
V gene: TRBV7-2
J gene: TRBJ2-1
D gene: TRBD1

CDR3 protein: ASSSQGQSTDTQY
V gene: TRBV12-3/TRBV12-4
J gene: TRBJ2-3
D gene: TRBD1

CDR3 protein: AISATGTDNEQF
V gene: TRBV10-3
J gene: TRBJ2-1
D gene: TRBD1

CDR3 protein: ASSSSGGGELF
V gene: TRBV5-5
J gene: TRBJ2-2
D gene: NA

CDR3 protein: ASSLVVRQETQY
V gene: TRBV5-1
J gene: TRBJ2-5
D gene: NA

CDR3 protein: ASSMRGRRNTGELF
V gene: TRBV27
J gene: TRBJ2-2
D gene: NA

CDR3 protein: ASSQGQSYANGYT
V gene: TRBV14
J gene: TRBJ1-2
D gene: NA

CDR3 protein: ASSGQAGVVEQF
V gene: TRBV7-2
J gene: TRBJ2-1
D gene: TRBD2

CDR3 protein: AISTDYTDTQY
V gene: TRBV10-3
J gene: TRBJ2-3
D gene: NA

CDR3 protein: ASSLAGRSDTQY
V gene: TRBV7-9
J gene: TRBJ2-3
D gene: NA

CDR3 protein: SARTGEYQPQH
V gene: TRBV20-1
J gene: TRBJ1-5
D gene: TRBD1